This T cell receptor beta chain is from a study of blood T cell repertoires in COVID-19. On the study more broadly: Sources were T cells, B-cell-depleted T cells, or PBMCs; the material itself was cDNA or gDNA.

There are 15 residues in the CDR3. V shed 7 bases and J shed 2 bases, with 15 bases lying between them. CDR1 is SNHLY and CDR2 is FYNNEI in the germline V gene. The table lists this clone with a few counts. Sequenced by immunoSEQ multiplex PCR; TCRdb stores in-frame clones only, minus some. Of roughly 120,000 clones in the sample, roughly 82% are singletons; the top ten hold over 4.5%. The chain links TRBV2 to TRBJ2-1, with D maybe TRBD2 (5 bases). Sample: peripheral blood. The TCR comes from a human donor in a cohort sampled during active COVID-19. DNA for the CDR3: TGTGCCAGCAAAGGGAAAAGCGGAGCCTACAATGAGCAGTTCTTC. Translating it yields CASKGKSGAYNEQFF.